The 19 T cell receptor beta chains listed next were all sequenced from one sample in a study of blood T cell repertoires in COVID-19. The repertoire was sequenced with immunoSEQ multiplex PCR; TCRdb's copy has only in-frame clones and lacks some. The sample includes fewer than 90,000 clones, about 80% of them seen just once. The sample taken for sequencing was peripheral blood. The receptor source for this set is a human donor in a cohort sampled during active COVID-19.

This clone turned up a few times. The rearrangement links TRBV4-2 to TRBJ1-3; D uncertain. This CDR3 has 12 amino acids. Germline loops: CDR1 LGHNA, CDR2 YNFKEQ. Trimming removed 6 bases at V and 1 base at J, with 4 bases between. The chain's CDR3 is CASRYSGNTIYF. For the CDR3, the DNA is TGTGCCAGCAGGTATTCTGGAAACACCATATATTTT.

The V gene is TRBV7-8, the J gene TRBJ1-1; 9 bases are a match to TRBD1. V was pared by 1 base and J by 4 bases, with 7 bases of the junction left unmatched. The germline V gene has CDR1 SGHVS and CDR2 FQNEAQ. The CDR3 length is 16 residues. The CDR3: CASSLVDRGGSTEAFF. The CDR3 DNA sequence: TGTGCCAGCAGCTTAGTGGACAGGGGTGGGAGCACTGAAGCTTTCTTT.

V is TRBV30 and J is TRBJ2-7; perhaps TRBD2 as D (5 bases). The germline CDR1 and CDR2 sequences are GTSNPN and SVGIG (reference sequence). The length of the CDR3 is 14 residues. Trimming took 0 bases from V and 4 from J, leaving 13 bases between them. In DNA form, the CDR3 reads TGTGCCTGGAGTGTACTAGGGCTCGGGTACGAGCAGTACTTC. This gives the protein CAWSVLGLGYEQYF. Drawing the rest from reference TRBV30 and TRBJ2-7, the complete variable domain is SQTIHQWPATLVQPVGSPLSLECTVEGTSNPNLYWYRQAAGRGLQLLFYSVGIGQISSEVPQNLSASRPQDRQFILSSKKLLLSDSGFYLCAWSVLGLGYEQYFGPGTRLTVT.

The genes are TRBV28 and TRBJ1-4, with TRBD1 matching over 7 bases. With 6 bases clipped from V and 2 bases from J, the junction kept 6 bases outside the gene matches. Germline CDR1 MDHEN, CDR2 SYDVKM. This CDR3 region has 15 residues. CDR3 sequence (DNA): TGTGCCAGCAGGCTTCAAGGGGGCACTAATGAAAAACTGTTTTTT. It is translated as CASRLQGGTNEKLFF.

This clone was detected once. The chain has TRBV18 and TRBJ1-1, with D possibly matching TRBD1 (6 bases). Trimming shortened V by 4 bases and J by 6 bases, and 21 bases separated the two germline ends. This CDR3 is 16 amino acids long. Germline V gives CDR1 KGHSH, CDR2 LQKENI. The CDR3 loop is CASSLNLQGINAEAFF. The CDR3, as DNA: TGTGCCAGCTCACTTAATTTACAGGGTATTAACGCTGAAGCTTTCTTT.

The chain is built from TRBV6-5 and TRBJ2-5; TRBD1 agrees at 8 bases. V shed 6 bases, J shed 13 bases, and the junction held 7 bases outside the gene matches. Germline V gene lookup returns CDR1 MNHEY and CDR2 SVGAGI. This CDR3 is built from 11 residues. The CDR3 is CASRHTGGTYF. DNA of the CDR3: TGTGCCAGCAGACACACAGGGGGAACGTACTTC.

The J gene is TRBJ1-5, the V gene TRBV15, with D possibly being TRBD1 (6 bases). The V gene's germline CDR1 is LNHNV and CDR2 YYDKDF (reference sequence). Trimming took 3 bases from V and 4 from J, leaving 13 bases between them. The CDR3 extends over 15 amino acids. The CDR3 is CATSRGAPGNQPQHF. CDR3 sequence (DNA): TGTGCCACCAGCAGGGGGGCGCCCGGAAATCAGCCCCAGCATTTT. Looking up the rest from reference TRBV15 and TRBJ1-5 gives the full variable domain: DAMVIQNPRYQVTQFGKPVTLSCSQTLNHNVMYWYQQKSSQAPKLLFHYYDKDFNNEADTPDNFQSRRPNTSFCFLDIRSPGLGDTAMYLCATSRGAPGNQPQHFGDGTRLSIL.

This clone was seen only once. The V call is TRBV3-1 (or the pseudogene TRBV3-2), the J call TRBJ2-4; D may be TRBD1 (5 bases). CDR3 length: 15 residues. The V gene lost 6 bases and the J gene lost 4 bases, with 16 bases spanning the gap. Per the germline V gene, CDR1 is LGHDT and CDR2 is YNNKEL (reference sequence). The chain's CDR3 is CASRGPGPSKNIQYF. The DNA of the CDR3 is TGTGCCAGCAGGGGGCCAGGGCCTTCTAAAAACATTCAGTACTTC.

The chain employs TRBV5-6 and TRBJ2-5; 9 bases map to TRBD1. V lost 0 bases to trimming and J lost 4 bases; unmatched junction nucleotides: 13. The germline CDR1 and CDR2 sequences are SGHDT and YYEEEE. The CDR3 consists of 18 residues. CDR3 sequence (DNA): TGTGCCAGCAGCTTGGAGGTGGGACAGGGAATATTCCTAGAGACCCAGTACTTC. Translation: CASSLEVGQGIFLETQYF.

This chain links TRBV5-4 with TRBJ2-4; 8 positions match TRBD2. The germline gives CDR1 SGHNT, CDR2 YYREEE (reference sequence). The CDR3 covers 14 residues. With 2 bases clipped from V and 6 bases from J, the junction kept 4 bases outside the gene matches. This CDR3 is CASSLAGVTNIQYF. The CDR3 DNA reads as TGTGCCAGCAGCTTAGCGGGAGTTACAAACATTCAGTACTTC.

This chain uses TRBV7-8 with TRBJ2-3; a possible D gene is TRBD2 (6 bases). Germline CDR1 reads SGHVS; CDR2 reads FQNEAQ. Trimming removed 7 bases at V and 7 bases at J, with 15 bases between. CDR3 length equals 13 residues. The CDR3 coding sequence is TGTGCCAGCAAGACTGGAGGGTCGAATACGCAGTATTTT. Residues: CASKTGGSNTQYF.

This chain links TRBV7-9 with TRBJ2-1, with 10 bases identical to TRBD2. V shed 2 bases, J shed 8 bases, and the junction held 6 bases outside the gene matches. Germline CDR1 is SEHNR and CDR2 is FQNEAQ (reference sequence). This CDR3 spans 15 amino acids. The CDR3 nucleotides read TGTGCCAGCAGCTTAAGTACTAGCGGGAAGGATGAGCAGTTCTTC. Protein sequence: CASSLSTSGKDEQFF. Filled out from reference TRBV7-9 and TRBJ2-1, the complete variable domain reads DTGVSQNPRHKITKRGQNVTFRCDPISEHNRLYWYRQTLGQGPEFLTYFQNEAQLEKSRLLSDRFSAERPKGSFSTLEIQRTEQGDSAMYLCASSLSTSGKDEQFFGPGTRLTVL.

The chain employs TRBV11-2 and TRBJ2-7, with 12 bases matching TRBD2. The germline V gene encodes CDR1 SGHAT and CDR2 FQNNGV. V shed 5 bases and J 3 bases; nucleotides not matched to a gene: 5. The CDR3 is 15 amino acids. The CDR3 loop reads CASSPTSGSGYEQYF. Here the CDR3 DNA reads TGTGCCAGCAGCCCGACTAGCGGGAGTGGCTACGAGCAGTACTTC.

The V gene is TRBV7-6, the J gene TRBJ2-2, with D maybe TRBD1 (6 bases). The germline V and J ends were trimmed by 1 base and 4 bases, with 10 bases remaining between them. The CDR3 totals 15 residues. Germline CDR1 reads SGHVS; CDR2 reads FNYEAQ. CDR3 sequence reads: CASSLEDSRTGELFF. In DNA form, the CDR3 reads TGTGCCAGCAGCTTAGAGGACAGCCGCACCGGGGAGCTGTTTTTT.

The CDR3 reads CASNQPRGGTDTQYF. CDR3 coding DNA: TGTGCCAGCAACCAACCAAGGGGCGGCACAGATACGCAGTATTTT. The chain joins TRBV19 to TRBJ2-3; tentative D call: TRBD1 (5 bases). The V end lost 9 bases, the J end lost 1 base, and 17 bases lay between the germline ends. The germline V gene encodes CDR1 LNHDA and CDR2 SQIVND (reference sequence). The CDR3 is made up of 15 amino acids. The complete variable domain, with remaining parts taken from reference TRBV19 and TRBJ2-3, reads DGGITQSPKYLFRKEGQNVTLSCEQNLNHDAMYWYRQDPGQGLRLIYYSQIVNDFQKGDIAEGYSVSREKKESFPLTVTSAQKNPTAFYLCASNQPRGGTDTQYFGPGTRLTVL.

This clone occurred once. This chain uses TRBV15 with TRBJ2-7; D gene unclear. The germline V gene encodes CDR1 LNHNV and CDR2 YYDKDF (reference sequence). Trimming took 2 bases from V and 0 from J, leaving 5 bases between them. The CDR3 length is 13 residues. The CDR3, as DNA: TGTGCCACCAGCAGACCCAGCTCCTACGAGCAGTACTTC. This codes for CATSRPSSYEQYF.

J is TRBJ1-4 and V is TRBV21-1; the DNA was not compared with TRBD1, the D call given in the table. TRBV21-1 represents a pseudogene. The CDR3 spans 20 residues. CDR3 amino acids: CASSKVSWTGTTATNEKLFF. DNA of the CDR3: TGTGCCAGCAGCAAAGTCTCTTGGACAGGGACCACCGCAACTAATGAAAAACTGTTTTTT.

J is TRBJ2-7 and V is TRBV4-2; D possibly corresponds to TRBD2 (6 bases). Germline CDR1 and CDR2: LGHNA and YNFKEQ. V was trimmed by 4 bases and J by 2 bases, leaving 15 bases between them. CDR3 size: 15 residues. The CDR3 DNA sequence: TGTGCCAGCAGCCCCGCCGGGACTGGGACCTACGAGCAGTACTTC. It specifies CASSPAGTGTYEQYF.

The chain carries TRBV7-8 and TRBJ2-3; D is possibly TRBD1 (5 bases). V gave up 1 base and J gave up 8 bases, with 10 bases separating them. CDR3 length: 13 residues. Germline V lookup: CDR1 SGHVS, CDR2 FQNEAQ. CDR3 sequence (DNA): TGTGCCAGCAGCTTAGTGCAGGGTCGTACGCAGTATTTT. Protein product: CASSLVQGRTQYF.